Presented here are 19 T cell receptor beta chains from one specimen sequenced in a study of blood T cells in healthy people across ages. For the second PCR, which ran for about 7 to 11 cycles, a sample-barcoded 5' primer and a J-beta primer mix were used. TCRdb reanalysed the 5' RACE reads using MiXCR and keeps one entry per CDR3 protein. The sample records about 290,000 distinct CDR3 sequences, roughly a quarter being singletons. Sequences were obtained from blood. The receptors come from a woman aged 70-85 years in good health.

V gene TRBV3-1 combines with J gene TRBJ2-1; maybe TRBD1 (6 bases). The V gene's germline CDR1 is LGHDT and CDR2 YNNKEL (reference sequence). This CDR3 spans 11 amino acids. V was clipped by 7 bases and J by 12 bases, with 13 bases between them. CDR3 sequence (DNA): TGTGCCAGCACTCAGGGGATTGGGCAGTTCTTC. It translates to CASTQGIGQFF.

The rearrangement joins TRBV9 to TRBJ1-1, with D possibly TRBD1 on 5 matching bases. CDR1 is SGDLS and CDR2 is YYNGEE in the germline V gene. CDR3 length: 18 amino acids. V lost 0 bases and J lost 1, with 19 bases in between. CDR3 protein: CASSVAGAPSTTNTEAFF. The CDR3 DNA follows: TGTGCCAGCAGCGTAGCTGGGGCCCCTTCCACGACGAACACTGAAGCTTTCTTT.

This clonotype was picked up a small number of times. The J gene is TRBJ1-1, the V gene TRBV29-1; no firm D call. CDR3 length equals 10 residues. Germline V CDR1 and CDR2: SQVTM, ANQGSEA. V was shortened by 4 bases and J by 3 bases, with 3 bases between the two germline ends. CDR3 sequence (DNA): TGCAGCGTTGCCCACACTGAAGCTTTCTTT. Translation gives CSVAHTEAFF.

The V call is TRBV9, the J call TRBJ2-5; D uncertain. V was trimmed by 2 bases and J by 5 bases, leaving 13 bases between them. The CDR3 spans 14 residues. Per germline, CDR1 SGDLS and CDR2 YYNGEE. The CDR3 loop reads CASSVSPLGETQYF. The CDR3 DNA reads TGTGCCAGCAGCGTTTCCCCCCTAGGGGAGACCCAGTACTTC.

The V call is TRBV29-1, the J call TRBJ2-3, with 10 nucleotides matching TRBD2. Losses at the gene ends were 6 bases for V and 5 bases for J; bases not matched to a gene: 11. This CDR3 has 15 residues. The V gene's germline CDR1 is SQVTM and CDR2 ANQGSEA. The CDR3 reads CSVDNSGGRGDTQYF. The CDR3, as DNA: TGCAGCGTCGATAATAGCGGGGGGAGGGGAGATACGCAGTATTTT.

This clonotype turned up a few times. The gene calls are TRBV7-9 and TRBJ2-3, with a weak D call TRBD2 (5 bases). CDR3 length: 16 residues. V dropped 5 bases and J dropped 2 bases, with 17 bases sitting between them. Germline lookup yields CDR1 SEHNR and CDR2 FQNEAQ (reference sequence). The CDR3 reads CASSRKESGITDTQYF. DNA for the CDR3: TGTGCCAGCAGCCGAAAGGAGAGCGGAATCACAGATACGCAGTATTTT.

Comments on this clonotype: Sequence at one end of the junction differs from germline and may be a read error. The rearrangement joins TRBV4-2 to TRBJ1-5; 7 bases line up with TRBD1. CDR3 length: 17 residues. CDR1 and CDR2 (germline): LGHNA, YNFKEQ. The CDR3 bases are TGTGCCAGCGGCCAAGAGGCGACGACAGGGATGGGTCAGCCCCAGCATTTT. This translates into CASGQEATTGMGQPQHF.

This clonotype was observed many times. J is TRBJ2-6 and V is TRBV7-6; either TRBD1 or TRBD2 may fit D (5 bases each). V was pared by 3 bases and J by 2 bases, with 8 bases between. Germline CDR1 is SGHVS and CDR2 is FNYEAQ. There are 15 residues in the CDR3. This CDR3 reads CASSFGGTGANVLTF. DNA of the CDR3: TGTGCCAGCAGCTTTGGGGGAACTGGGGCCAACGTCCTGACTTTC.

For this clonotype: One base away lies a much larger clone, so this may be a sequencing read error. The chain combines TRBV7-8 with TRBJ2-5, with D perhaps TRBD2 (5 bases). From germline, CDR1 is SGHVS and CDR2 FQNEAQ. The CDR3 is 14 amino acids. Trimming pared 5 bases from V and 4 bases from J, leaving 14 bases between. CDR3 in amino acids: CASSPHEGRETQYF. The DNA for the CDR3 is TGTGCCAGCAGCCCGCACGAGGGTCGAGAGACCCAGTACTTC.

The V gene is TRBV2, the J gene TRBJ2-1, with D possibly TRBD2 on 5 matching bases. The V gene lost 8 bases and the J gene lost 0 bases, with 11 bases spanning the gap. The CDR3 contains 14 residues. CDR1 SNHLY and CDR2 FYNNEI come from the germline V gene. This CDR3 reads CASPLARSYNEQFF. The CDR3 DNA is TGTGCCAGCCCTCTAGCCCGCTCCTACAATGAGCAGTTCTTC.

The CDR3 here is CASSPEGTRWNEQYF. Here the CDR3 DNA reads TGTGCCAGCAGCCCTGAGGGGACCCGGTGGAACGAGCAGTACTTC. The rearrangement uses TRBV9 and TRBJ2-7, with D possibly called TRBD1 or TRBD2 (5 bases each). Germline V gene data show CDR1 as SGDLS and CDR2 as YYNGEE. Trimming cost V 4 bases and J 5 bases, with 19 bases left between them. This CDR3 contains 15 residues.

In this sample, this clonotype turned up many times. V is TRBV20-1 and J is TRBJ2-5; D is possibly TRBD1 or TRBD2 (6 bases each). Trimming removed 1 base at V and 4 bases at J, with 13 bases between. Germline-derived CDR1 and CDR2 are DFQATT and SNEGSKA (reference sequence). CDR3 size: 14 residues. The chain's CDR3 is CSARGGAGLETQYF. CDR3 nucleotide sequence: TGCAGTGCTAGAGGGGGGGCGGGATTAGAGACCCAGTACTTC.

In the case of this clonotype: One end of the junction is discordant with germline, which a read error may explain. The V gene is TRBV6-2 or TRBV6-3, the J gene TRBJ1-2; 9 nucleotides line up with TRBD1. This CDR3 has 14 amino acids. The V gene's germline CDR1 is MNHEY and CDR2 SVGEGT. CDR3 nucleotide sequence: TGTGCCAGCAGTTACTCTTGGGACAGGGACGGCTGCACCTTC. This translates into CASSYSWDRDGCTF.

This clonotype has a count of ten or more. The chain employs TRBV29-1 and TRBJ1-4; 7 nucleotides align to TRBD1. This CDR3 has 15 amino acids. Germline-derived CDR1 and CDR2 are SQVTM and ANQGSEA. The ends lost 7 bases at V and 8 bases at J; junction bases unmatched: 16. CDR3 DNA: TGCAGCGCTCGACGGACTTCAGGGGGAAACGAAAAACTGTTTTTT. It is translated as CSARRTSGGNEKLFF.

This clonotype was found a few times. The CDR3 loop is CSASSRETQYF. In DNA, the CDR3 is TGCAGTGCTAGTTCCCGGGAGACCCAGTACTTC. The rearrangement joins TRBV20-1 to TRBJ2-5; D gene ambiguous. The CDR3 has 11 residues. Germline CDR1 is DFQATT and CDR2 is SNEGSKA (reference sequence). Trimming took 3 bases from V and 5 from J, leaving 7 bases between them.

The chain is built from TRBV28 and TRBJ2-7; TRBD1 matches 8 bases. In germline, CDR1 is MDHEN, CDR2 SYDVKM. This CDR3 is 16 amino acids long. V gave up 4 bases and J gave up 2 bases; unmatched junction bases: 10. The CDR3 here is CASSSYFGDRTYEQYF. CDR3 sequence (DNA): TGTGCCAGCAGTTCTTATTTTGGGGACAGGACCTACGAGCAGTACTTC.

Concerning this clonotype: A much larger clone lies one base from this, so it may be a read error. The CDR3 end shows no conserved phenylalanine or tryptophan, and so a read error is likely. V and J are TRBV19 and TRBJ1-2, with D possibly TRBD1 on 6 matching bases. This CDR3 region has 14 residues. Trimming stripped 6 bases from V and 2 bases from J, with 13 bases between. Looked up from germline, CDR1 is LNHDA and CDR2 is SQIVND (reference sequence). In DNA, the CDR3 is TGTGCCAGTAGGATGGACAGCGAGAACTATGGCTACACCCTC. This sequence encodes CASRMDSENYGYTL.

This clonotype was counted a few times. The chain has TRBV6-2 or TRBV6-3 and TRBJ1-6; tentative D call: TRBD1 (6 bases). CDR3 length: 16 residues. Germline V gives CDR1 MNHEY, CDR2 SVGEGT. V was pared by 0 bases and J by 5 bases, with 11 bases between. CDR3 sequence: CASSYSDRPNNSPLHF. CDR3 coding DNA: TGTGCCAGCAGTTACTCGGACAGACCGAATAATTCACCCCTCCACTTT.

A few counts support this clonotype. This chain joins TRBV7-2 and TRBJ1-2, with TRBD1 as a possible D gene (5 bases). This CDR3 region has 15 residues. Between the trimmed V and J ends, which lost 1 base and 6 bases, there was a span of 15 bases. Looked up from germline, CDR1 is SGHTA and CDR2 is FQGNSA. The CDR3 reads CASSLVGSRGDGYTF. The CDR3 coding sequence is TGTGCCAGCAGCTTAGTTGGTAGTCGGGGGGATGGCTACACCTTC.